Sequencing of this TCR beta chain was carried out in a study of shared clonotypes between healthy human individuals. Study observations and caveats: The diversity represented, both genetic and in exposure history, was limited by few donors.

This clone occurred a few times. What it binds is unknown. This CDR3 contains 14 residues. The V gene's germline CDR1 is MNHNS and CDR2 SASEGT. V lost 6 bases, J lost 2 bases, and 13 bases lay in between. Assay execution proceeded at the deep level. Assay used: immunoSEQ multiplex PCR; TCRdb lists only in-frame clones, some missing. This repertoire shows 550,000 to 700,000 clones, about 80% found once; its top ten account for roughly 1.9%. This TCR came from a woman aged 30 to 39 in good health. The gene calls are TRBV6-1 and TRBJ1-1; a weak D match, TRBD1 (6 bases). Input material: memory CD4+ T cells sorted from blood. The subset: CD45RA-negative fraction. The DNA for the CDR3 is TGTGCCAGCAGGCCACAGGGAGGTAACACTGAAGCTTTCTTT. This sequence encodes CASRPQGGNTEAFF.